This T cell receptor (beta chain) was identified in a study of technical replicates of blood from several donors. Profiling relied on immunoSEQ multiplex PCR, and the TCRdb table lists in-frame clones only, not all of them. There are approximately 84,000 clones in the sample; 95% to 98% occur only once, and roughly 0.15% lies in the top ten. V lost 5 bases and J 0 bases, leaving 17 bases between the germline ends. The V gene's germline CDR1 is SEHNR and CDR2 FQNEAQ (reference sequence). The CDR3 totals 16 residues. This clone was observed once. The sequenced material came from T cells isolated from PBMCs. The TCR was taken from a human donor in good health. The V gene is TRBV7-9, the J gene TRBJ2-7; no clear D gene. The CDR3 nucleotides are TGTGCCAGCAGCCCCCCTGGTGGCACTATCTCCTACGAGCAGTACTTC. It is translated as CASSPPGGTISYEQYF.